The T cell receptor (beta chain) described here comes from a study of blood T cells in healthy people across ages (dated by TCRdb to between 2015 and 2016). Background on the whole study: Template switching captured roughly one uniquely barcoded TCR beta cDNA molecule per two T cells in model experiments. Age-related changes in TCR beta repertoire diversity were measured in the study by deep sequencing normalized with unique cDNA molecular identifiers. Donors were grouped into four age groups: young (average 16 years), middle-aged (about 38), aged (about 59) and long-lived (approximately 82). To avoid experimental bias, donors of different ages were randomly spread across the sequencing lanes. For two donors (one aged 18 to 29 and one aged 80 or older), the study analyzed two additional independent replicas of 1 million unique cDNA reads from the same blood draw. Results the study describes overall, beyond this receptor: Estimates of total diversity from one million sequenced T cells were regarded as lower bounds and underestimates. Observed TCR beta diversity per million T cells fell roughly linearly with age, and a significant reduction was already apparent by age approximately 41. Because the CMV infection status of the donors was unknown, age-related changes in expanded clonotypes may potentially have been confounded. Observed TCR beta diversity correlated strongly with the percentage of naive T cells measured by flow cytometry. Compared with the aged group, more naive CD4+ T cells, fewer expanded clones and increased TCR diversity were shown by the long-lived group, suggesting age selection. Because profiling used bulk unsorted PBMCs, naive and antigen-experienced compartments could not be compared conclusively.

The CDR3 spans 16 residues, from the cysteine through the phenylalanine. Only CDR3 DNA is held: 48 bases, read in frame from base 1. According to the germline V gene (reference sequence), CDR1 reads LNHNV and CDR2 reads YYDKDF. The roughly 38 donors, aged about 6 to 95 years, were systemically healthy Caucasian individuals from Russia. Approximately 10 milliliters of peripheral blood were collected from each donor into EDTA-treated Vacutainer tubes. PBMCs were isolated by Ficoll-Paque density-gradient centrifugation, with at least 7 million obtained per sample. Total RNA was extracted from PBMCs with Trizol reagent, with at least 6 micrograms obtained per sample. For every donor, flow cytometry on a PBMC aliquot measured the percentage of naive CD45RAhigh/CD27high T cells. A note on this clonotype: No cognate antigen has been identified for it. No qualities accompany the bases; no much larger clone lies one base away.

The library relied on 5' RACE. Data came from an Illumina HiSeq 2500. The second PCR ran for about 6 to 12 cycles and used a J-beta primer mix along with a sample-barcoded 5' primer. A unique molecular identifier was introduced onto each TCR beta cDNA molecule by a template-switch 5' adaptor carrying 12 random nucleotides. At least 2.5 million CDR3-containing paired-end reads were obtained from each sample. The Mint cDNA synthesis kit, primed by a TRBC-specific oligonucleotide, was used to synthesize first-strand cDNA from all RNA. All cDNA was treated with uracil-DNA glycosylase and then went through a first 18-cycle PCR with the universal primers M1SS and BC2_uni_R. As for the original processing: For normalization, 1 million high-quality reads were randomly selected from each sample, with every read carrying a distinct molecular identifier. Instead of being binned into consensus sequences, reads that shared molecular identifiers were thrown out. MiTCR, with a Q25 quality threshold and the strictest error-elimination algorithm, was used for CDR3 identification, clonotype clustering and error correction. A nonparametric unseen species model with Euler transformation was used to estimate lower-bound total TCR beta diversity. The public reads were reanalyzed by TCRdb: fastp trimming at Q25, MiXCR alignment, in-frame beta chains only. Each CDR3 protein appears once, grouped with its most common genes and DNA. These V and J calls rely on TCRdb rather than the paper's analysis. The sample table holds almost 1 million distinct CDR3 sequences, of which about 51% were seen once. In total, the top ten clones hold about a fifth of the sample.

The TCR comes from a woman aged 60-75 years in good health. The sequenced material came from blood. The rearranged segments are TRBV15 and TRBJ2-4, and 12 junction bases match TRBD2. Near its end, the DNA agrees better with TRBJ2-7, so the J call may be wrong. The CDR3 has the sequence CATSRPGTSGHYEQYF. The bases read TGTGCCACCAGCAGGCCCGGGACTAGCGGGCACTACGAGCAGTACTTC.